One and the same sample provided the 14 T cell receptor beta chains below, sequenced in a study of blood T cell repertoires in COVID-19. The assay was immunoSEQ multiplex PCR, and TCRdb's table has in-frame clones only and misses some. The sample contains some 99,000 clones, under 85% of which appear only once. The sample consisted of peripheral blood. Source of these receptors: a man between 65 and 85 years old with acute or convalescent COVID-19.

The V and J genes are TRBV7-2 and TRBJ2-5, with D tentatively TRBD1 (6 bases). Germline CDR1 reads SGHTA; CDR2 reads FQGNSA. V lost 7 bases to trimming and J lost 5 bases, with 14 bases between them. This CDR3 has 13 amino acids. The CDR3 DNA follows: TGTGCCAGCACCCCTGGGGGCGGGGAGACCCAGTACTTC. Amino acids: CASTPGGGETQYF.

In DNA form, the CDR3 reads TGCGCCAGCAGCGCCCCGACAGGGTTAAAGCACGAGCAGTACTTC. Its translation: CASSAPTGLKHEQYF. This chain connects TRBV5-1 to TRBJ2-7; 7 nucleotides agree with TRBD1. V lost 4 bases to trimming and J lost 5 bases; unmatched junction nucleotides: 12. CDR3 length equals 15 residues. Germline CDR1 and CDR2: SGHRS and YFSETQ.

The V and J genes are TRBV4-1 and TRBJ1-1, with D maybe TRBD1 (6 bases). The CDR3 length is 15 residues. Germline V gene sequence: CDR1 MGHRA, CDR2 YSYEKL. V lost 3 bases and J 2 bases, leaving 13 bases between the germline ends. The CDR3 reads CASSHLDRANTEAFF. CDR3 sequence (DNA): TGCGCCAGCAGCCACCTGGACAGAGCTAACACTGAAGCTTTCTTT.

In its sample, this clone was seen a few times. The chain combines TRBV3-1 (or the pseudogene TRBV3-2) with TRBJ2-3; 8 bases agree with TRBD1. This CDR3 spans 15 amino acids. The junction had 4 bases not matched to a gene; V was cut back by 4 bases and J by 1 base. The germline V gene has CDR1 LGHDT and CDR2 YNNKEL (reference sequence). As DNA, the CDR3 is TGTGCCAGCAGCCCGAGGGACAGGCGCACAGATACGCAGTATTTT. This gives the protein CASSPRDRRTDTQYF.

This clone was observed a few times. The V and J genes are TRBV5-6 and TRBJ1-2, with 7 bases that match TRBD1. CDR3 length: 14 amino acids. The V gene end was trimmed by 1 base and the J gene end by 7 bases; junction bases not matched to a gene: 7. Germline values: CDR1 SGHDT, CDR2 YYEEEE. Here the CDR3 DNA reads TGTGCCAGCAGCTTGTATCAGGGGGGCACTGGCTACACCTTC. Translating gives CASSLYQGGTGYTF. The complete variable domain, with remaining parts taken from reference TRBV5-6 and TRBJ1-2, reads DAGVTQSPTHLIKTRGQQVTLRCSPKSGHDTVSWYQQALGQGPQFIFQYYEEEERQRGNFPDRFSGHQFPNYSSELNVNALLLGDSALYLCASSLYQGGTGYTFGSGTRLTVV.

The rearrangement links TRBV18 to TRBJ1-2; 7 bases match TRBD1. In germline, CDR1 is KGHSH, CDR2 LQKENI. The CDR3 spans 16 residues. V trimming: 6 bases; J trimming: 6 bases; junction bases outside the gene matches: 16. CDR3 in amino acids: CASSPPAGQSVNGYTF. The CDR3 bases are TGTGCCAGCTCTCCGCCCGCGGGACAGTCGGTCAATGGCTACACCTTC.

The genes are TRBV11-3 and TRBJ2-5, with 10 bases fitting TRBD2. This CDR3 is built from 18 residues. J lost 2 bases, V lost 5 bases, and 14 bases had no gene match. Germline CDR1 reads SGHNT; CDR2 reads YENEEA. DNA for the CDR3: TGTGCCAGCAGCCAAGGGCAGTCGACTAGCGGGTATCAAGAGACCCAGTACTTC. Amino acid sequence: CASSQGQSTSGYQETQYF.

V is TRBV11-2 and J is TRBJ2-7; 8 nucleotides match TRBD2. Germline CDR1 SGHAT, CDR2 FQNNGV. The CDR3 totals 16 residues. V lost 6 bases, J lost 6 bases, and 16 bases stayed unmatched. The CDR3 loop reads CASSPGAGTSTFEQYF. The DNA for the CDR3 is TGTGCCAGCAGTCCCGGGGCTGGGACTAGTACCTTCGAGCAGTACTTC.

The rearrangement uses TRBV24-1 and TRBJ2-3, with TRBD2 matching over 10 bases. The J segment lost 9 bases and the V segment lost 5 bases, leaving 7 bases of the junction unmatched. Per the germline V gene, CDR1 is KGHDR and CDR2 is SFDVKD. The CDR3 is 14 amino acids. DNA for the CDR3: TGTGCCACCAGTGGGCCCCTAGCGGGGGAGACGCAGTATTTT. It codes for CATSGPLAGETQYF.

The chain carries TRBV15 and TRBJ1-5; 8 bases align to TRBD1. Germline lookup yields CDR1 LNHNV and CDR2 YYDKDF (reference sequence). The CDR3 totals 13 residues. With V trimmed by 8 bases and J by 5 bases, 5 bases remained unmatched. CDR3 in amino acids: CATGQGAHQPQHF. As DNA, the CDR3 is TGTGCCACCGGCCAGGGGGCGCATCAGCCCCAGCATTTT.

The chain employs TRBV6-5 and TRBJ2-3; D might be TRBD1 (6 bases). The V gene lost 3 bases and the J gene lost 4 bases, with 14 bases spanning the gap. This CDR3 has 15 residues. In germline, CDR1 is MNHEY, CDR2 SVGAGI. The CDR3 here is CASSYFPGVADTQYF. Here the CDR3 DNA reads TGTGCCAGCAGTTATTTCCCAGGGGTCGCAGATACGCAGTATTTT.

The rearrangement links TRBV5-1 to TRBJ2-3; D may be TRBD1 (5 bases). Germline CDR1 SGHRS, CDR2 YFSETQ. Trimming stripped 0 bases from V and 4 bases from J, with 15 bases between. The CDR3 has 16 amino acids. CDR3 nucleotide sequence: TGCGCCAGCAGCTTGGAGGGGCACTCGGTCCCAGATACGCAGTATTTT. Residues: CASSLEGHSVPDTQYF.

This clone was picked up a small number of times. In nucleotides, the CDR3 is TGCAGTGCTAGTGAGTCGGGACAGGGGGCTGGGGGCAATCAGCCCCAGCATTTT. Its protein product is CSASESGQGAGGNQPQHF. The rearrangement joins TRBV20-1 to TRBJ1-5, with 12 bases fitting TRBD1. This CDR3 is built from 18 residues. J was trimmed by 2 bases and V by 3 bases; bases with no gene match: 11. Germline CDR1 is DFQATT and CDR2 is SNEGSKA (reference sequence).

This CDR3 is CASSLKGQSLHF. The DNA for the CDR3 is TGTGCCAGCAGTTTAAAGGGGCAATCCCTCCACTTT. The chain links TRBV28 to TRBJ1-6; tentatively, D is TRBD1 (5 bases). This CDR3 has 12 amino acids. V shed 2 bases and J shed 14 bases, with 10 bases lying between them. The germline V gene encodes CDR1 MDHEN and CDR2 SYDVKM. Together with reference TRBV28 and TRBJ1-6, the CDR3 gives the full variable domain: DVKVTQSSRYLVKRTGEKVFLECVQDMDHENMFWYRQDPGLGLRLIYFSYDVKMKEKGDIPEGYSVSREKKERFSLILESASTNQTSMYLCASSLKGQSLHFGNGTRLTVT.